This passage covers 19 T cell receptor beta chains from one sample sequenced in a study of radiation and T cells in renal cell carcinoma. Only in-frame clones appear in the TCRdb table, and some are missing; sequencing was by immunoSEQ multiplex PCR. The sample includes around 120,000 clones, 75% to 90% of them seen just once. Sample time point: blood 2 weeks post-SBRT. Treatment reported: 15 Gy SBRT to primary tumor, nephrectomy 4 weeks later. The material was blood, obtained from a patient whose treatment included radiotherapy and nephrectomy. The receptors here all came from an older woman with renal cell carcinoma.

The rearrangement uses TRBV19 and TRBJ2-1; 7 bases fit TRBD1. The germline V gene has CDR1 LNHDA and CDR2 SQIVND (reference sequence). V trimming: 5 bases; J trimming: 4 bases; junction bases outside the gene matches: 8. This CDR3 is 15 amino acids long. CDR3 region: CASSAGTARYNEQFF. CDR3 nucleotide sequence: TGTGCCAGTAGTGCCGGGACAGCCCGATACAATGAGCAGTTCTTC. The variable domain in full, with the rest retrieved from reference TRBV19 and TRBJ2-1, is DGGITQSPKYLFRKEGQNVTLSCEQNLNHDAMYWYRQDPGQGLRLIYYSQIVNDFQKGDIAEGYSVSREKKESFPLTVTSAQKNPTAFYLCASSAGTARYNEQFFGPGTRLTVL.

This sequence joins TRBV30 and TRBJ2-7, with 8 bases aligning to TRBD1. The CDR3 extends over 15 amino acids. The germline gives CDR1 GTSNPN, CDR2 SVGIG (reference sequence). The junction had 5 bases not matched to a gene; V was cut back by 1 base and J by 0 bases. CDR3 coding DNA: TGTGCCTGGAGTGGGGACAGGCAGAGCTCCTACGAGCAGTACTTC. It specifies CAWSGDRQSSYEQYF.

V usage is TRBV6-5 and J usage is TRBJ1-4; D not resolved. CDR1 MNHEY and CDR2 SVGAGI come from the germline V gene. This CDR3 spans 16 amino acids. V shed 0 bases and J shed 3 bases, with 11 bases lying between them. CDR3 in DNA: TGTGCCAGCAGTTACTCGTCCAGGAGGTCTAATGAAAAACTGTTTTTT. Protein sequence: CASSYSSRRSNEKLFF.

CDR3 amino acids: CASSMFGGAYEQYF. The CDR3 coding sequence is TGTGCCAGTAGTATGTTCGGGGGGGCCTACGAGCAGTACTTC. The chain links TRBV19 to TRBJ2-7; 8 bases are a match to TRBD2. In germline, CDR1 is LNHDA, CDR2 SQIVND (reference sequence). J lost 2 bases, V lost 3 bases, and 3 bases had no gene match. The CDR3 has 14 amino acids.

This chain links TRBV19 with TRBJ1-2; D gene ambiguous. This CDR3 comprises 14 residues. The germline CDR1 and CDR2 sequences are LNHDA and SQIVND (reference sequence). Trimming removed 4 bases at V and 0 bases at J, with 9 bases between. CDR3 sequence reads: CASSSQYTNYGYTF. CDR3 DNA sequence: TGTGCCAGTAGTAGCCAATATACTAACTATGGCTACACCTTC.

This chain links TRBV4-3 with TRBJ2-1; the D is unclear. The V end was cut by 4 bases, the J end by 0 bases, with 10 bases between. Per germline, CDR1 LGHNA and CDR2 YSLEER. CDR3 length equals 15 residues. The CDR3 protein is CASSLGWDSYNEQFF. In DNA, the CDR3 is TGCGCCAGCAGCCTCGGTTGGGACTCCTACAATGAGCAGTTCTTC.

This clone was seen just once. The junction shows a germline mismatch at one end, possibly a read error. Within the sample, other DNA sequences also encode this same CDR3. The gene calls are TRBV6-5 and TRBJ2-7; weak D call: TRBD2 (6 bases). Looked up from germline, CDR1 is MNHEY and CDR2 is SVGAGI. This CDR3 is 13 amino acids long. The DNA of the CDR3 is TGCGCCAGCAGTCGGGACTCCCGCTACGAGCAGTACTTC. This codes for CASSRDSRYEQYF.

This clone was detected a few times. The chain carries TRBV5-1 and TRBJ1-4; D unresolved. V was shortened by 0 bases and J by 0 bases, with 9 bases between the two germline ends. Germline V gene data show CDR1 as SGHRS and CDR2 as YFSETQ. This CDR3 comprises 16 residues. The CDR3 protein is CASSLAPEATNEKLFF. The CDR3 region has the DNA TGCGCCAGCAGCTTGGCCCCAGAAGCAACTAATGAAAAACTGTTTTTT.

As regards this clone: Relative to the germline gene, one junction end is altered; a read error may explain this. The chain recombines TRBV7-9 with TRBJ1-2; 10 bases map to TRBD1. Germline CDR1 is SEHNR and CDR2 is FQNEAQ (reference sequence). The length of the CDR3 is 15 residues. CDR3 coding DNA: TGTGCCAGCAGATTAGACGGGACAGGGGTGCGAGGCTACACCTTC. Its translation: CASRLDGTGVRGYTF.

This rearrangement joins TRBV29-1 to TRBJ2-2; 9 bases agree with TRBD1. Germline trimming cut 7 bases from V and 5 bases from J; bases unmatched to any gene: 5. From germline, CDR1 is SQVTM and CDR2 ANQGSEA. This CDR3 is built from 13 residues. DNA for the CDR3: TGCAGCGCCGACAGGGGGAGGACCGGGGAGCTGTTTTTT. This translates into CSADRGRTGELFF.

The J gene is TRBJ2-1, the V gene TRBV27; the match to TRBD2 covers 9 bases. J was trimmed by 8 bases and V by 3 bases; bases with no gene match: 8. Germline CDR1 MNHEY, CDR2 SMNVEV (reference sequence). CDR3 length: 15 residues. The CDR3 DNA follows: TGTGCCAGCAGTTTTAATAGCGGGGGTGGGCATGAGCAGTTCTTC. Its translation is CASSFNSGGGHEQFF.

The chain has TRBV4-1 and TRBJ1-5, with TRBD1 matching 12 bases. The germline V gene has CDR1 MGHRA and CDR2 YSYEKL. Losses at the gene ends were 4 bases for V and 6 bases for J; bases not matched to a gene: 4. The CDR3 loop spans 15 amino acids. The CDR3 region is CASSPGQGAFQPQHF. The CDR3 DNA follows: TGCGCCAGCAGCCCGGGACAGGGGGCTTTTCAGCCCCAGCATTTT.

A single count supports this clone. The rearrangement joins TRBV5-1 to TRBJ2-3; D remains ambiguous. There are 13 residues in the CDR3. Per the germline V gene, CDR1 is SGHRS and CDR2 is YFSETQ. V was pared by 0 bases and J by 4 bases, with 6 bases between. The CDR3 is CASSLGAADTQYF. The CDR3 DNA follows: TGCGCCAGCAGCTTGGGGGCAGCAGATACGCAGTATTTT.

This clone has just one count. The genes are TRBV2 and TRBJ2-1; TRBD2 agrees at 7 bases. J was trimmed by 15 bases and V by 7 bases; bases with no gene match: 12. This CDR3 region has 12 residues. The germline gives CDR1 SNHLY, CDR2 FYNNEI. CDR3 bases: TGTGCCAGCACCACTGAATGGGGGGGACCGTTCTTC. It is translated as CASTTEWGGPFF.

V usage is TRBV2 and J usage is TRBJ1-1; 12 bases fit TRBD1. V trimming: 6 bases; J trimming: 10 bases; junction bases outside the gene matches: 9. This CDR3 spans 14 amino acids. The germline V gene has CDR1 SNHLY and CDR2 FYNNEI. CDR3 sequence reads: CASSRWGTGGVAFF. CDR3 sequence (DNA): TGTGCCAGCAGCCGATGGGGGACAGGGGGCGTAGCTTTCTTT.

The chain links TRBV10-3 to TRBJ1-3; 7 bases fit TRBD1. The ends lost 6 bases at V and 0 bases at J; junction bases unmatched: 5. The CDR3 sequence is 15 residues long. From germline, CDR1 is ENHRY and CDR2 SYGVKD. CDR3 in amino acids: CAIRDRESSGNTIYF. CDR3 bases: TGTGCCATCAGAGACAGGGAGAGCTCTGGAAACACCATATATTTT.

The chain joins TRBV11-1 to TRBJ1-1; TRBD1 is a possible D gene (6 bases). The CDR3 is 15 residues long. CDR1 is SGHAT, CDR2 FQDESV, per germline (reference sequence). Trimming took off 2 bases at V and 5 bases at J, with 15 bases between the two ends. The CDR3 loop reads CASSLLQGGRTEAFF. Written as DNA, the CDR3 is TGTGCCAGCAGCTTACTACAGGGTGGGAGGACTGAAGCTTTCTTT.

V and J are TRBV7-9 and TRBJ1-1; a possible D gene is TRBD1 (6 bases). This CDR3 has 12 amino acids. V gave up 5 bases and J gave up 5 bases, with 9 bases separating them. Per germline, CDR1 SEHNR and CDR2 FQNEAQ (reference sequence). CDR3 coding DNA: TGTGCCAGCAGCAAGGGGGGGACTGAAGCTTTCTTT. It yields the protein CASSKGGTEAFF.

This chain links TRBV5-6 with TRBJ1-4; 8 bases align to TRBD1. CDR1 and CDR2 (germline): SGHDT, YYEEEE. The ends lost 0 bases at V and 2 bases at J; junction bases unmatched: 3. The CDR3 is 16 amino acids. CDR3 sequence reads: CASSLGQGATNEKLFF. CDR3 nucleotide sequence: TGTGCCAGCAGCTTGGGGCAGGGGGCCACTAATGAAAAACTGTTTTTT.